Included here is one T cell receptor (beta chain) sequence, with context. The target of this receptor is not known. No base quality information exists; no much larger clone differs at one position. From the cysteine up to the phenylalanine, the CDR3 has a length of 14 residues. Of the read, only the CDR3 DNA is kept; its 42 bases are in frame from base 1. V loses 6 bases of germline sequence and J loses 3 bases, and the interval between the two ends is 12 bases. Library method: RT-PCR. TCRdb records Illumina MiSeq as the sequencer. TCRdb trimmed public reads at Q25 via fastp, called clones via MiXCR and kept in-frame beta chains. Identical CDR3 protein sequences are pooled into one entry, listed with their most common genes and DNA. This sample holds more than 600,000 distinct CDR3 sequences; approximately 14% were observed only once. The top ten clonotypes cover roughly 3.9% of the sample. This sample was taken from a study listed by TCRdb under 2016.

This sequence uses TRBV12-3 or TRBV12-4 and TRBJ1-3; no confident D gene assignment can be made. Sample: memory CD4+ T cells from blood. This TCR was recovered from a female donor in good health, serving as a healthy control. The DNA reads TGTGCCAGCAGGGAAAGCTCTGGTGGAAACACCATATATTTT. Its translation reads: CASRESSGGNTIYF.